A selection of T cell receptor beta chains follows, all from one sample in a study of blood T cell repertoires in COVID-19. The table came from immunoSEQ multiplex PCR; TCRdb's copy has only in-frame clones and leaves some out. The table records about 69,000 clones, about four fifths of them present only once. The source material was peripheral blood. Receptors originate from a human donor in a cohort sampled during active COVID-19. CDR3s include the opening cysteine and the closing phenylalanine or tryptophan. The D gene is left open where the match is weak. Clone size is given for some rows only: seen once, a few or many times, or a class if the clone is expanded.

TRBJ1-2	.	TRBV2	.	TGTGCCAGCAGTGAAAGCCCAACCAACTATGGCTACACCTTC	CASSESPTNYGYTF
TRBJ2-1	.	TRBV6-1	.	TGTGCCAGCAGTGAACAGGGAAATGAGCAGTTCTTC	CASSEQGNEQFF
TRBJ2-1	.	TRBV5-4	TRBD2	TGTGCCAGCAGCTTTGACCCGGGGGGCTCCTACAATGAGCAGTTCTTC	CASSFDPGGSYNEQFF
TRBJ2-5	.	TRBV18	TRBD2	TGTGCCAGCTCACCACCGGGGACTAGGCAAGAGACCCAGTACTTC	CASSPPGTRQETQYF
TRBJ1-5	.	TRBV2	TRBD1	TGTGCCAGCGGGCAACAGGGGGGTGATCAGCCCCAGCATTTT	CASGQQGGDQPQHF
TRBJ1-6	few	TRBV6-5	TRBD1	TGTGCCAGCATAACGACAGGGCGCAATTCACCCCTCCACTTT	CASITTGRNSPLHF
TRBJ2-2	once	TRBV14	.	TGTGCCAGCAGCCAAGTGATAGCCGGGGAGCTGTTTTTT	CASSQVIAGELFF
TRBJ2-7	.	TRBV30	TRBD2	TGTGCCTGGAGGACTAGCGGGGGCTACGAGCAGTACTTC	CAWRTSGGYEQYF
TRBJ1-2	.	TRBV10-3	TRBD1	TGTGCCATCAGTGGGACAGGAAGGAATGGCTACACCTTC	CAISGTGRNGYTF
TRBJ1-4	.	TRBV7-8	TRBD1	TGTGCCAGCAGCTTAGATTTGAGGGTGGCAGGGGGCGGAAAACTGTTTTTT	CASSLDLRVAGGGKLFF
TRBJ2-7	.	TRBV11-2	TRBD1	TGTGCCAGCAGCTTAGGGACAGGCTACGAGCAGTACTTC	CASSLGTGYEQYF
TRBJ2-7	many	TRBV24-1	TRBD1	TGTGCCACCAGTGATCCTTCACCGGGACAGGGGGCGAAGGAGCAGTACTTC	CATSDPSPGQGAKEQYF
TRBJ1-1	.	TRBV7-6	TRBD1	TGTGCCAGCAGCTTAGCCCCGCAGGGGGCTGGCGCTGAAGCTTTCTTT	CASSLAPQGAGAEAFF
TRBJ1-2	.	TRBV5-1	.	TGCGCCAGCAGCTGGGGGGATTACGGCTATGGCTACACCTTC	CASSWGDYGYGYTF
TRBJ2-5	.	TRBV11-2	TRBD2	TGTGCCAGCAGCTTAGTATCGGGAGGGGAGGGGTTGGAGACCCAGTACTTC	CASSLVSGGEGLETQYF
TRBJ2-6	.	TRBV5-1	TRBD1	TGCGCCAGCAGCTTGGGACAGGGGGCAGGTGGGGCCAACGTCCTGACTTTC	CASSLGQGAGGANVLTF
TRBJ2-1	.	TRBV2	TRBD2	TGTGCTGGGACTAGCGGGGGGTGGAATGAGCAGTTCTTC	CAGTSGGWNEQFF
TRBJ2-1	.	TRBV5-1	TRBD2	TGCGCCAGCAGCTTGGAGGCGGGAGGTATCTCCTACAATGAGCAGTTCTTC	CASSLEAGGISYNEQFF
TRBJ1-3	.	TRBV14	.	TGTGCCAGCAGCCACAGAGGATCCTCTGGAAACACCATATATTTT	CASSHRGSSGNTIYF
TRBJ2-3	few	TRBV13	TRBD1	TGTGCCAGCAGCCTAAACAGGGGGCGGGGCACAGATACGCAGTATTTT	CASSLNRGRGTDTQYF
TRBJ1-3	.	TRBV7-2	.	TGTGCCAGCAGCTTAGGGGGCATGCAGAACACCATATATTTT	CASSLGGMQNTIYF
TRBJ1-1	.	TRBV28	.	TGTGCCAGCAGTTTAATTAGGGGAGAAGCTTTCTTT	CASSLIRGEAFF
TRBJ2-1	.	TRBV5-4	TRBD2	TGTGCCAGCAGCAGTAGCGGGTCGAAACAGTTCTTC	CASSSSGSKQFF
TRBJ2-1	.	TRBV19	.	TGTGCCAGTAGTATAGAGAGGGCAGCTTCCTACAATGAGCAGTTCTTC	CASSIERAASYNEQFF
TRBJ2-1	.	TRBV3-1/TRBV3-2	.	TGTGCCAGCAGTAGGAGGGGGGGCCTCCTCAATGAGCAGTTCTTC	CASSRRGGLLNEQFF
TRBJ1-1	.	TRBV27	.	TGTGCCAGCAGTCCGGCCGGATGGGGGCTTATGAACACTGAAGCTTTCTTT	CASSPAGWGLMNTEAFF
TRBJ1-5	.	TRBV6-6	.	TGTGCCAGCAGTTTCAGGGGCTCCCATAGCAATCAGCCCCAGCATTTT	CASSFRGSHSNQPQHF
TRBJ1-2	.	TRBV5-4	.	TGTGCCAGCAGCTTGAGCGCAGGGGTAGGCTATGGCTACACCTTC	CASSLSAGVGYGYTF
TRBJ1-1	.	TRBV6-5	TRBD1	TGTGCCAGCAGCCAGACCGACAGGGTGAACACTGAAGCTTTCTTT	CASSQTDRVNTEAFF
TRBJ2-1	.	TRBV7-9	TRBD2	TGTGCCAGCAGCTCGACTAGCGGGAGGGGGAATGAGCAGTTCTTC	CASSSTSGRGNEQFF
TRBJ1-2	.	TRBV6-5	TRBD1	TGTGCCAGCATGCCAGGGGGCCACTATGGCTACACCTTC	CASMPGGHYGYTF
TRBJ2-2	many	TRBV5-4	.	TGTGCCAGCAGCTTGGGCGGGGTAGACACCGGGGAGCTGTTTTTT	CASSLGGVDTGELFF
TRBJ1-6	.	TRBV6-5	.	TGTGCCAGCAGTTACTCCGGACAGAATAATTCACCCCTCCACTTT	CASSYSGQNNSPLHF
TRBJ2-5	few	TRBV7-8	TRBD1	TGTGCCAGCAGCCCAAACAGGGGGCGGGAGACCCAGTACTTC	CASSPNRGRETQYF
TRBJ2-7	.	TRBV6-6	.	TGTGCCAGCACCATGGGAGGTATGAACGAGCAGTACTTC	CASTMGGMNEQYF
TRBJ1-5	.	TRBV7-9	.	TGTGCCAGCAGCTCCCCGGGAAAAGAACAGCCCCAGCATTTT	CASSSPGKEQPQHF
TRBJ1-2	.	TRBV27	.	TGTGCCAGCAGTTTATCGGCAGGGGCAGGTGGCTACACCTTC	CASSLSAGAGGYTF
TRBJ1-2	.	TRBV6-1	TRBD1	TGTGCCAGCAGTGAGGGACAGGGGACTAACTATGGCTACACCTTC	CASSEGQGTNYGYTF
TRBJ2-2	.	TRBV28	TRBD1	TGTGCCAGCCGGACTCCAGGACAGGGGGCCGGGGAGCTGTTTTTT	CASRTPGQGAGELFF
TRBJ1-2	.	TRBV5-1	.	TGCGCCAGCAGTCCAATGGAGGGGTGGCCTAACTATGGCTACACCTTC	CASSPMEGWPNYGYTF
TRBJ1-1	.	TRBV2	.	TGTGCCAGCAGTGGGGCATTTGAAGCTTTCTTT	CASSGAFEAFF
TRBJ2-7	.	TRBV27	TRBD1	TGTGCCAGCAGTCGGGACAGCTCCTACGAGCAGTACTTC	CASSRDSSYEQYF
TRBJ2-5	.	TRBV7-9	TRBD2	TGTGCCAGCAGCCTGGGAGCGGGGGAAGAGACCCAGTACTTC	CASSLGAGEETQYF
TRBJ1-1	.	TRBV12-3/TRBV12-4	.	TGTGCCAGCGGAATCACAGGGAACACTGAAGCTTTCTTT	CASGITGNTEAFF
TRBJ2-7	.	TRBV10-3	TRBD2	TGTGCCATCAGTGAGTCTGGGACTAGCGGGGGGGCAAACGAGCAGTACTTC	CAISESGTSGGANEQYF
TRBJ1-1	.	TRBV5-4	.	TGTGCCAGCAGCTTGGAAACAGCAAACACTGAAGCTTTCTTT	CASSLETANTEAFF
TRBJ1-5	.	TRBV6-2/TRBV6-3	.	TGTGCCAGCAGTTACCCCCATAGCAATCAGCCCCAGCATTTT	CASSYPHSNQPQHF
TRBJ2-1	.	TRBV12-3/TRBV12-4	.	TGTGCCAGCAGTTTACCGGGAGTAGGTGAGCAGTTCTTC	CASSLPGVGEQFF
TRBJ2-7	.	TRBV6-5	TRBD2	TGTGCCAGCAGGGCTAGCGGGAGTAGCCACGAGCAGTACTTC	CASRASGSSHEQYF
TRBJ2-1	.	TRBV3-1/TRBV3-2	TRBD2	TGTGCCAGCAGCCAAGGAACTAGCGTTGAGCAGTTCTTC	CASSQGTSVEQFF
TRBJ2-1	.	TRBV19	TRBD2	TGTGCCAGTAGTATTTCCGCGGGAGGGCCCGTCTACAATGAGCAGTTCTTC	CASSISAGGPVYNEQFF
TRBJ2-5	.	TRBV19	.	TGTGCCAGTAGACGGGCCAACAAAAGGGGAGAGACCCAGTACTTC	CASRRANKRGETQYF
TRBJ2-7	.	TRBV11-2	TRBD1	TGTGCCAGCAGCCAAGGACAGGACTACGAGCAGTACTTC	CASSQGQDYEQYF
TRBJ1-6	few	TRBV5-1	.	TGCGCCAGCAGCCGGGGAGGGTTGGATTCACCCCTCCACTTT	CASSRGGLDSPLHF
TRBJ2-3	.	TRBV10-2	TRBD1	TGCGCCAGCAGCAGGGACAGGGTTAGCACAGATACGCAGTATTTT	CASSRDRVSTDTQYF
TRBJ1-4	.	TRBV3-1/TRBV3-2	TRBD1	TGTGCCAGCAGCCAATCGGACAGGGAGAATGAAAAACTGTTTTTT	CASSQSDRENEKLFF
TRBJ1-5	.	TRBV2	TRBD1	TGTGCCAGCAGTGATCAGGGACAGGGGGACCAGCCCCAGCATTTT	CASSDQGQGDQPQHF
TRBJ2-2	once	TRBV12-3/TRBV12-4	.	TGTGCCAGCAGTTTAGACTCCGGGGAGCTGTTTTTT	CASSLDSGELFF
TRBJ2-5	.	TRBV21-1	.	TGTGCCAGCAGCAAGGGGAGCGGGAGAGGGGAGGAGACCCAGTACTTC	CASSKGSGRGEETQYF
TRBJ1-6	.	TRBV7-9	.	TGTGCCAGCAGTCTGCGGTCCACTAATTCACCCCTCCACTTT	CASSLRSTNSPLHF